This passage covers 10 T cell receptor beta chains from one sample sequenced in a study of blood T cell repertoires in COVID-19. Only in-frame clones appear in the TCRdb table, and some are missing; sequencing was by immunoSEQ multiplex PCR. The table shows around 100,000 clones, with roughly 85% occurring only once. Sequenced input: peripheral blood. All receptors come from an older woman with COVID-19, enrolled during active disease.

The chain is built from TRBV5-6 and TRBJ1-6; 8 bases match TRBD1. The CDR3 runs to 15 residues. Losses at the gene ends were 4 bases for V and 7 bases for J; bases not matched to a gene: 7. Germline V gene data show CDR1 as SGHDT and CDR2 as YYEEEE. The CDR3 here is CASSRGTGRNSPLHF. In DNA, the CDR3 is TGTGCCAGCAGCAGGGGGACAGGCCGCAATTCACCCCTCCACTTT.

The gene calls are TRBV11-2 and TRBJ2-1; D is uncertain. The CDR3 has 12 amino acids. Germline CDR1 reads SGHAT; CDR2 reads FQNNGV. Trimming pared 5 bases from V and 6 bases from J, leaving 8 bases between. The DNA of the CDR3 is TGTGCCAGCAGCCAACAAAGCAATGAGCAGTTCTTC. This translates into CASSQQSNEQFF.

The CDR3 spells CASSQGLGGIQETQYF. The CDR3 nucleotides are TGTGCCAGCAGCCAAGGTCTCGGGGGAATCCAAGAGACCCAGTACTTC. The chain joins TRBV3-1 (or the pseudogene TRBV3-2) to TRBJ2-5, with D tentatively TRBD2 (6 bases). Trimming stripped 1 base from V and 1 base from J, with 13 bases between. Germline CDR1 reads LGHDT; CDR2 reads YNNKEL (reference sequence). The CDR3 has 16 amino acids.

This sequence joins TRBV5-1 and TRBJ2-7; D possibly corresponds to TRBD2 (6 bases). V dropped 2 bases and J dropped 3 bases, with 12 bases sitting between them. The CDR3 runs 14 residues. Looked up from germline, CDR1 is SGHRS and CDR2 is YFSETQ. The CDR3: CASSLAQEGYEQYF. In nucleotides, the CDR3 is TGCGCCAGCAGCTTAGCGCAGGAGGGCTACGAGCAGTACTTC.

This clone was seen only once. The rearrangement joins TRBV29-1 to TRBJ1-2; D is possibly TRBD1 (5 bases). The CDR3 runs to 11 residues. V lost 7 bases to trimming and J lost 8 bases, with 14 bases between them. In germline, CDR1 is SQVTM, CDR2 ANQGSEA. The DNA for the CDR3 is TGCAGCGGGATGGAGGGGCGAGGCTACACCTTC. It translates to CSGMEGRGYTF.

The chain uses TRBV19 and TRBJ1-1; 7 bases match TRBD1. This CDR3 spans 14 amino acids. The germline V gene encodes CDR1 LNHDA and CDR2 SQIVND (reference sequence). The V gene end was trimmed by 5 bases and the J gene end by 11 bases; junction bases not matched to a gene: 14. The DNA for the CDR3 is TGTGCCAGTAGTTCAAGACAGGGTCTACGGTTGGCTTTCTTT. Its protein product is CASSSRQGLRLAFF.

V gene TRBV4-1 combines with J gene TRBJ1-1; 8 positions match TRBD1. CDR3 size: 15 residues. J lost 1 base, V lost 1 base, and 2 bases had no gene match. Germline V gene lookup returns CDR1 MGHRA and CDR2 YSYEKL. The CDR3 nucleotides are TGCGCCAGCAGCCAAGTAACAGGGGGGAACACTGAAGCTTTCTTT. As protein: CASSQVTGGNTEAFF.

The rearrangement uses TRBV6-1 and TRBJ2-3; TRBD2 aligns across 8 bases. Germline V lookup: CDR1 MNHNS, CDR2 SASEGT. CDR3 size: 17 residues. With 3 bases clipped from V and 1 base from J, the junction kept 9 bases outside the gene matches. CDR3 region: CASSEERGGLGTDTQYF. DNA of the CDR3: TGTGCCAGCAGTGAGGAACGGGGGGGACTGGGCACAGATACGCAGTATTTT.

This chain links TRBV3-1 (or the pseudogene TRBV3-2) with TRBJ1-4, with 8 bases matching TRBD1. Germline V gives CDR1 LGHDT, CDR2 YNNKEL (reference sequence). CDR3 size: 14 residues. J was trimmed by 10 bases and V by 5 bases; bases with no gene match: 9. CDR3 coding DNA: TGTGCCAGCAGCTCGCGGACAGGGTCCGGAAAACTGTTTTTT. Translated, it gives CASSSRTGSGKLFF.

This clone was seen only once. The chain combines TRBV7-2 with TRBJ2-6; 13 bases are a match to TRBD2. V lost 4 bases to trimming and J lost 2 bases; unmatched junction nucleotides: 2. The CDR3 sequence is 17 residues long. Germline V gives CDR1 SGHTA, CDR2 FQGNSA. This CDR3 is CASSSGLAGAGANVLTF. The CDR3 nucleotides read TGTGCCAGCAGCTCCGGACTAGCGGGGGCTGGGGCCAACGTCCTGACTTTC. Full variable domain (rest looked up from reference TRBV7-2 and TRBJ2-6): GAGVSQSPSNKVTEKGKDVELRCDPISGHTALYWYRQSLGQGLEFLIYFQGNSAPDKSGLPSDRFSAERTGGSVSTLTIQRTQQEDSAVYLCASSSGLAGAGANVLTFGAGSRLTVL.